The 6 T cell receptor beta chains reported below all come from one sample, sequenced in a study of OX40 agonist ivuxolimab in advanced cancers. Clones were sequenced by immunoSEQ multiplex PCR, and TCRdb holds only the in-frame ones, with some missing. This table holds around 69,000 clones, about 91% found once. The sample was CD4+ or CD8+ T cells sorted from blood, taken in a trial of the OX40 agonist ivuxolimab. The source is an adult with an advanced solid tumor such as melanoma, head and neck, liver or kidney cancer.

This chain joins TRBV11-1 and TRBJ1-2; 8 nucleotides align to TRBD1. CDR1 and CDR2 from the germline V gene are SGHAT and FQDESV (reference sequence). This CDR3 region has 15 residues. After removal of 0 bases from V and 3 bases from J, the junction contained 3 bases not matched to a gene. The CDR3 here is CASSLADREDYGYTF. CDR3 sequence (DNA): TGTGCCAGCAGCTTAGCGGACAGGGAGGACTATGGCTACACCTTC. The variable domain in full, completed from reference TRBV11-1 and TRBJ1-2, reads EAEVAQSPRYKITEKSQAVAFWCDPISGHATLYWYRQILGQGPELLVQFQDESVVDDSQLPKDRFSAERLKGVDSTLKIQPAELGDSAMYLCASSLADREDYGYTFGSGTRLTVV.

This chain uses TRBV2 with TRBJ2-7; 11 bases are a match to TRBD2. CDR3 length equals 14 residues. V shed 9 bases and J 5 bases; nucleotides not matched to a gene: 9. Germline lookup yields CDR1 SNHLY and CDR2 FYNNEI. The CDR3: CASSIAGGPHEQYF. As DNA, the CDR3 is TGTGCCAGTTCAATAGCGGGAGGGCCCCACGAGCAGTACTTC.

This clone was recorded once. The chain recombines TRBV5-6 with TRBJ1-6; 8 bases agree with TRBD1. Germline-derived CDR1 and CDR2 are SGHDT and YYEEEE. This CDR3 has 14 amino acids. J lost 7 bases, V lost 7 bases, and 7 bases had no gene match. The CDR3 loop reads CASGTGLGNSPLHF. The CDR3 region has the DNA TGTGCCAGCGGGACAGGACTAGGGAATTCACCCCTCCACTTT.

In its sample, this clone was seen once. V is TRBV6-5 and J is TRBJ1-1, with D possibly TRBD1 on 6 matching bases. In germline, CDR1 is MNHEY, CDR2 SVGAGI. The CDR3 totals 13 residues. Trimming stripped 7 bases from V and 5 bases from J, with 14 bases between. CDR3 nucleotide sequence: TGTGCCAGCATGGGTGGGGGCCGAACTGAAGCTTTCTTT. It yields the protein CASMGGGRTEAFF.

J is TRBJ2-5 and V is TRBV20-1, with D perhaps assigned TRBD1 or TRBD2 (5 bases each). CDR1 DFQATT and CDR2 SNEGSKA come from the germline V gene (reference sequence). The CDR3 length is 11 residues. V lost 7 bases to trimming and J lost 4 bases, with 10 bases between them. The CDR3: CSVGGPETQYF. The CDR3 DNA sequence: TGCAGTGTTGGGGGACCAGAGACCCAGTACTTC.

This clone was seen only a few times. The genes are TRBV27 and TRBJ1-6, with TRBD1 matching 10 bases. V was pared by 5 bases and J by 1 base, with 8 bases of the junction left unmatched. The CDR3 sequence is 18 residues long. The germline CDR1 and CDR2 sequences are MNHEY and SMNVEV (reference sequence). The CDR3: CASSPGQGRVSYNSPLHF. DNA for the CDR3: TGTGCCAGCAGTCCGGGACAGGGGCGCGTATCCTATAATTCACCCCTCCACTTT.